The TCR beta chain under discussion was sequenced for a study of T cell responses to AZD1222 COVID-19 vaccine. Regarding the study as a whole: Nearly half of the spike-specific TCRs reportedly recognize variant regions that carry no mutations. It was only after the peak T cell response that any repertoires were sampled.

For this clone: The target antigen is unknown.

Germline CDR1 and CDR2: ENHRY and SYGVKD. Deletions cut 6 bases from V and 1 base from J, with 9 bases between. The CDR3 is made up of 13 amino acids. Sequencing used immunoSEQ multiplex PCR; TCRdb keeps in-frame clones, though not all of them. The table records under 150,000 clones, approximately 90% of them present only once. The chain employs TRBV10-3 and TRBJ1-2, with a possible D match to TRBD1 (6 bases). The TCR was taken from an adult who received the AZD1222 COVID-19 vaccine. The sequencing here drew on peripheral blood, taken 28 days after the second AZD1222 dose. CDR3 nucleotides: TGTGCCATCAGGGCAGGGGTTAACTATGGCTACACCTTC. Protein sequence: CAIRAGVNYGYTF.